These 8 T cell receptor beta chains came from one sample sequenced in a study of blood T cell repertoires in COVID-19. The table came from immunoSEQ multiplex PCR; TCRdb's copy has only in-frame clones and leaves some out. Seen here are 50,000 or so clones, roughly nine tenths observed once, and the top ten hold around a quarter. The sample taken for sequencing was peripheral blood. The receptor source for this set is a human donor in a cohort sampled during active COVID-19.

This clone has a single count. CDR3 in amino acids: CASSFGQGARNEQFF. The CDR3 bases are TGTGCCAGCAGCTTCGGGCAGGGGGCGCGCAATGAGCAGTTCTTC. The chain employs TRBV11-2 and TRBJ2-1; TRBD1 matches at 8 bases. J lost 6 bases, V lost 3 bases, and 7 bases had no gene match. The CDR3 has 15 residues. The germline V gene has CDR1 SGHAT and CDR2 FQNNGV.

V and J are TRBV10-3 and TRBJ2-3; 8 bases agree with TRBD2. The ends lost 3 bases at V and 1 base at J; junction bases unmatched: 6. This CDR3 is 16 amino acids long. Germline assignment: CDR1 ENHRY and CDR2 SYGVKD. The CDR3 sequence: CAISDPGLGRTDTQYF. As DNA, the CDR3 is TGTGCCATCAGTGACCCGGGACTAGGGCGCACAGATACGCAGTATTTT.

The rearrangement uses TRBV18 and TRBJ1-6; possible D gene TRBD1, 5 bases. Trimming left V 6 bases short and J 10 bases short, with 22 bases between. This CDR3 has 16 residues. CDR1 KGHSH and CDR2 LQKENI come from the germline V gene. Here the CDR3 DNA reads TGTGCCAGCTCCCCGGTTGCGGGGGTAACTGCATCACCCCTCCACTTT. Protein product: CASSPVAGVTASPLHF.

The CDR3 nucleotides read TGTGCCAGCAGCTCCCCCGCGGTAGCGGGACCGAGGGATGAGCAGTTCTTC. It specifies CASSSPAVAGPRDEQFF. The rearrangement uses TRBV11-3 and TRBJ2-1, with 8 positions matching TRBD2. The CDR3 extends over 17 amino acids. V gave up 4 bases and J gave up 8 bases; unmatched junction bases: 16. Germline-derived CDR1 and CDR2 are SGHNT and YENEEA. The full variable domain, its missing parts supplied by reference TRBV11-3 and TRBJ2-1, is EAGVVQSPRYKIIEKKQPVAFWCNPISGHNTLYWYLQNLGQGPELLIRYENEEAVDDSQLPKDRFSAERLKGVDSTLKIQPAELGDSAVYLCASSSPAVAGPRDEQFFGPGTRLTVL.

CDR3 sequence (DNA): TGTGCCAGCGAACGGGACAGGGGATATGGCTACACCTTC. Translated, it gives CASERDRGYGYTF. The V gene is TRBV2, the J gene TRBJ1-2, with 10 bases fitting TRBD1. The CDR3 spans 13 residues. The junction had 5 bases not matched to a gene; V was cut back by 8 bases and J by 5 bases. Looked up from germline, CDR1 is SNHLY and CDR2 is FYNNEI.

The chain employs TRBV10-1 and TRBJ2-7; 7 bases map to TRBD1. CDR1 and CDR2 (germline): WNHNN, SYGVQD (reference sequence). The CDR3 spans 13 residues. V was clipped by 5 bases and J by 5 bases; unmatched bases: 6. CDR3 sequence: CASSLLDRDEQYV. In nucleotides, the CDR3 is TGCGCCAGCAGTTTATTAGACAGGGACGAGCAGTACGTC.

The chain has TRBV29-1 and TRBJ1-2; TRBD1 matches at 10 bases. V dropped 3 bases and J dropped 7; count of bases not matched to a gene: 8. Germline V gives CDR1 SQVTM, CDR2 ANQGSEA. The CDR3 runs to 14 residues. CDR3: CSVERDRGRGGYTF. DNA of the CDR3: TGCAGCGTTGAGCGGGACAGGGGAAGGGGTGGCTACACCTTC.

V and J are TRBV29-1 and TRBJ2-1; 8 bases align to TRBD1. Germline lookup yields CDR1 SQVTM and CDR2 ANQGSEA. Losses at the gene ends were 3 bases for V and 8 bases for J; bases not matched to a gene: 6. The CDR3 loop spans 13 amino acids. The CDR3 coding sequence is TGCAGCGTTGACAGGACAGGGACCCATGAGCAGTTCTTC. It translates to CSVDRTGTHEQFF.